The 32 T cell receptor beta chains listed next were all sequenced from one sample in a study of blood T cells in healthy people across ages. A sample-barcoded 5' primer and a J-beta primer mix were used in a second PCR of roughly 7 to 11 cycles. Using its own MiXCR run on the 5' RACE reads, TCRdb lists one record per CDR3 protein. The sample has some 850,000 distinct CDR3 sequences; around 24% are singletons. The same data also went into a second study, on T cells of mothers and their children.

Sequenced input: blood. Receptors originate from a boy younger than 18 in good health.

The chain recombines TRBV5-6 with TRBJ2-5; 9 positions match TRBD2. The J call may be in error: the DNA end matches TRBJ2-1 better. The germline V gene has CDR1 SGHDT and CDR2 YYEEEE. This CDR3 contains 14 residues. CDR3 in amino acids: CASSSGLAVDEQFF. The CDR3 nucleotides are TGTGCCAGCAGCTCGGGACTAGCAGTGGATGAGCAGTTCTTC.

This clonotype showed up many times. The chain joins TRBV29-1 to TRBJ1-1; D unclear. CDR1 SQVTM and CDR2 ANQGSEA come from the germline V gene. The CDR3 consists of 13 residues. Trimming removed 7 bases at V and 3 bases at J, with 15 bases between. CDR3 residues: CSALKFMDTEAFF. The CDR3 DNA is TGCAGCGCCCTCAAGTTTATGGACACTGAAGCTTTCTTT.

This sequence joins TRBV2 and TRBJ2-6; D not certain. The V end was cut by 1 base, the J end by 2 bases, with 9 bases between. The germline V gene has CDR1 SNHLY and CDR2 FYNNEI. The CDR3 spans 16 residues. The CDR3 DNA reads TGTGCCAGCAGTGAAGGGCAGCTCCCTGGGGCCAACGTCCTGACTTTC. Translated: CASSEGQLPGANVLTF.

Comments on this clonotype: The junction differs from germline at one of its ends, possibly a read error. The genes are TRBV12-3 or TRBV12-4 and TRBJ2-3; unclear D gene. This CDR3 has 12 amino acids. The CDR3: CAGRPSTDAQYF. As DNA, the CDR3 is TGTGCTGGCAGACCCAGCACAGATGCGCAGTATTTT.

The chain employs TRBV6-2 or TRBV6-3 and TRBJ1-1; D is uncertain. V was cut by 3 bases and J by 0 bases, with 14 bases left in between. This CDR3 is built from 16 residues. Germline values: CDR1 MNHEY, CDR2 SVGEGT. CDR3 in amino acids: CASSYDSGVLNTEAFF. Written as DNA, the CDR3 is TGTGCCAGCAGTTATGATTCCGGAGTCCTGAACACTGAAGCTTTCTTT.

The chain joins TRBV7-2 to TRBJ2-5; 8 nucleotides agree with TRBD1. The J call could be wrong; TRBJ2-1 is a better fit for the DNA end. CDR3 length equals 16 residues. CDR1 and CDR2 (germline): SGHTA, FQGNSA. DNA of the CDR3: TGTGCCAGCAGCTTAGTTGACAGGGGATCCTCATATGAGCAGTTCTTC. This translates into CASSLVDRGSSYEQFF.

This clonotype was counted a few times. The chain combines TRBV10-3 with TRBJ2-7; D may be TRBD1 or TRBD2 (5 bases each). Germline-derived CDR1 and CDR2 are ENHRY and SYGVKD. CDR3 size: 13 residues. Between the trimmed V and J ends, which lost 7 bases and 3 bases, there was a span of 13 bases. The CDR3 DNA is TGTGCCATCATGGGGACCGCGAGCTACGAGCAGTACTTC. Amino acids: CAIMGTASYEQYF.

V gene TRBV25-1 combines with J gene TRBJ2-2; D is ambiguous. Trimming pared 0 bases from V and 4 bases from J, leaving 18 bases between. CDR3 size: 18 residues. CDR1 is MGHDK, CDR2 SYGVNS, per germline. CDR3 nucleotide sequence: TGTGCCAGCAGTGAATATTCTGAAGGTCGGCTAGTCACCGGGGAGCTGTTTTTT. This gives the protein CASSEYSEGRLVTGELFF.

The chain couples TRBV20-1 to TRBJ1-2; 10 nucleotides match TRBD1. The J segment lost 4 bases and the V segment lost 2 bases, leaving 10 bases of the junction unmatched. CDR3 length: 16 residues. CDR1 is DFQATT, CDR2 SNEGSKA, per germline (reference sequence). Here the CDR3 DNA reads TGCAGTGCTAGAACGGACGGGACAGGGGCCCCCTATGGCTACACCTTC. It yields the protein CSARTDGTGAPYGYTF.

The V call is TRBV29-1, the J call TRBJ1-3; 7 bases match TRBD1. V lost 4 bases and J lost 4; bases outside the gene matches: 4. Germline V lookup: CDR1 SQVTM, CDR2 ANQGSEA. This CDR3 comprises 13 residues. This CDR3 is CSVGQGFGNTIYF. Here the CDR3 DNA reads TGCAGCGTTGGACAGGGATTCGGAAACACCATATATTTT.

J is TRBJ2-5 and V is TRBV2; the D gene is possibly TRBD2 (5 bases). Trimming stripped 4 bases from V and 3 bases from J, with 12 bases between. The germline V gene has CDR1 SNHLY and CDR2 FYNNEI. The CDR3 has 14 amino acids. The CDR3 loop reads CASSGAGGEETQYF. CDR3 sequence (DNA): TGTGCCAGCAGTGGTGCGGGCGGAGAAGAGACCCAGTACTTC.

This chain links TRBV29-1 with TRBJ2-1; tentatively, D is TRBD1 or TRBD2 (5 bases each). Germline CDR1 and CDR2: SQVTM and ANQGSEA. This CDR3 region has 13 residues. Trimming pared 5 bases from V and 4 bases from J, leaving 12 bases between. CDR3 in amino acids: CSVTRDGYNEQFF. For the CDR3, the DNA is TGCAGCGTTACCCGGGACGGTTACAATGAGCAGTTCTTC.

The gene calls are TRBV6-6 and TRBJ1-3; D uncertain. The germline V gene encodes CDR1 MNHNY and CDR2 SVGAGI (reference sequence). Trimming took off 8 bases at V and 2 bases at J, with 10 bases between the two ends. The CDR3 has 13 residues. CDR3 amino acids: CASLEGAGNTIYF. Here the CDR3 DNA reads TGTGCCAGCCTGGAGGGAGCTGGAAACACCATATATTTT.

The chain links TRBV28 to TRBJ1-2; D is unresolved. CDR3 size: 12 residues. V was clipped by 3 bases and J by 2 bases, with 4 bases between them. Germline lookup yields CDR1 MDHEN and CDR2 SYDVKM. DNA of the CDR3: TGTGCCAGCAGTTTCCAGAACTATGGCTACACCTTC. Its protein is CASSFQNYGYTF.

The CDR3 DNA is TGTGCCAGCAGCAACGCCGACAGGGTCGGTGGCTACACCTTC. It specifies CASSNADRVGGYTF. J is TRBJ1-2 and V is TRBV21-1; TRBD1 was called by the table and not checked on the DNA. TRBV21-1 is a pseudogene segment. This CDR3 spans 14 amino acids.

This clonotype was seen a single time. The V gene is TRBV6-1, the J gene TRBJ2-7; the D is unclear. V was cut by 6 bases and J by 6 bases, with 9 bases left in between. This CDR3 comprises 11 residues. Germline-derived CDR1 and CDR2 are MNHNS and SASEGT. For the CDR3, the DNA is TGTGCCAGCAGGGCCGGCATCGAGCAGTACTTC. Translation gives CASRAGIEQYF.

This clonotype was seen a handful of times. This chain uses TRBV6-5 with TRBJ2-7; no reliable D call. This CDR3 is built from 15 residues. The ends were cut back, 6 bases at V and 2 bases at J, with 17 bases in the middle. Germline CDR1 is MNHEY and CDR2 is SVGAGI. The CDR3 is CASRARFGNAYEQYF. In DNA form, the CDR3 reads TGTGCCAGCAGGGCCCGTTTTGGGAACGCCTACGAGCAGTACTTC.

The table lists this clonotype with a few counts. This chain joins TRBV11-2 and TRBJ2-1; D is possibly TRBD2 (6 bases). The CDR3 runs to 18 residues. Trimming stripped 1 base from V and 0 bases from J, with 16 bases between. CDR1 is SGHAT and CDR2 is FQNNGV in the germline V gene. CDR3 region: CASSLARDFNPSYNEQFF. CDR3 in DNA: TGTGCCAGCAGCTTAGCCCGGGACTTCAACCCCTCCTACAATGAGCAGTTCTTC.

The J gene is TRBJ1-4, the V gene TRBV5-1; a weak D match, TRBD1 (6 bases). Germline CDR1 is SGHRS and CDR2 is YFSETQ. The germline V and J ends were trimmed by 4 bases and 0 bases, with 13 bases remaining between them. This CDR3 has 16 residues. The CDR3 region has the DNA TGCGCCAGCAGCAGCGGGACAAAAACAACTAATGAAAAACTGTTTTTT. It codes for CASSSGTKTTNEKLFF. The full variable domain, its missing parts supplied by reference TRBV5-1 and TRBJ1-4, is KAGVTQTPRYLIKTRGQQVTLSCSPISGHRSVSWYQQTPGQGLQFLFEYFSETQRNKGNFPGRFSGRQFSNSRSEMNVSTLELGDSALYLCASSSGTKTTNEKLFFGSGTQLSVL.

The chain combines TRBV29-1 with TRBJ1-2, with unresolved D. The CDR3 extends over 12 amino acids. CDR1 and CDR2 (germline): SQVTM, ANQGSEA. Trimming took 6 bases from V and 4 from J, leaving 12 bases between them. CDR3 DNA sequence: TGCAGCGTGCGGACGCCGTCCTATGGCTACACCTTC. It specifies CSVRTPSYGYTF.

The chain uses TRBV6-5 and TRBJ1-1; D unclear. Germline values: CDR1 MNHEY, CDR2 SVGAGI. The CDR3 runs 14 residues. V was cut by 5 bases and J by 1 base, with 11 bases left in between. The CDR3 nucleotides are TGTGCCAGCAGTCGCCGTTGGGGGAACACTGAAGCTTTCTTT. Translation: CASSRRWGNTEAFF.

This clonotype appeared a few times. The chain links TRBV3-1 to TRBJ1-1, with D possibly being TRBD1 (5 bases). The CDR3 has 14 residues. CDR1 and CDR2 (germline): LGHDT, YNNKEL (reference sequence). Between the trimmed V and J ends, which lost 3 bases and 0 bases, there was a span of 8 bases. The DNA of the CDR3 is TGTGCCAGCAGCCAGTGGGGGGTGAACACTGAAGCTTTCTTT. It translates to CASSQWGVNTEAFF.

The chain combines TRBV28 with TRBJ1-5, with D unclear. Per germline, CDR1 MDHEN and CDR2 SYDVKM. Trimming removed 1 base at V and 5 bases at J, with 6 bases between. This CDR3 is built from 13 residues. CDR3 coding DNA: TGTGCCAGCAGTTTATTCATAGATCAGCCCCAGCATTTT. This gives the protein CASSLFIDQPQHF.

In its sample, this clonotype was seen a few times. J is TRBJ2-7 and V is TRBV6-5; 7 bases are a match to TRBD1. Per the germline V gene, CDR1 is MNHEY and CDR2 is SVGAGI. V was clipped by 6 bases and J by 5 bases; unmatched bases: 7. The CDR3 has 13 amino acids. The CDR3 region is CASSRDRANEQYF. The CDR3 DNA follows: TGTGCCAGCAGCCGCGACAGGGCCAACGAGCAGTACTTC.

The gene calls are TRBV14 and TRBJ2-6; no clear D gene. Trimming cost V 2 bases and J 12 bases, with 14 bases left between them. Germline CDR1 and CDR2: SGHDN and FVKESK. The CDR3 extends over 14 amino acids. CDR3 residues: CASSQTTLPGVLTF. The CDR3 region has the DNA TGTGCCAGCAGCCAAACGACCCTTCCCGGCGTCCTGACTTTC.

V usage is TRBV7-3 and J usage is TRBJ2-5; D is undetermined. The CDR3 is 13 amino acids. The germline V gene encodes CDR1 SGHTA and CDR2 FQGTGA. V lost 5 bases and J 7 bases, leaving 14 bases between the germline ends. The CDR3: CASSPTSKGTQYF. The DNA for the CDR3 is TGTGCCAGCAGCCCGACGAGCAAGGGGACCCAGTACTTC.

On this clonotype: The junction shows a germline mismatch at one end, possibly a read error. V and J are TRBV11-3 and TRBJ1-6; D unresolved. Looked up from germline, CDR1 is SGHNT and CDR2 is YENEEA. The CDR3 runs 16 residues. Here the CDR3 reads CACSSRLQAGNSPLHF. CDR3 bases: TGTGCCTGCAGCTCCCGCTTACAAGCGGGAAATTCACCCCTCCACTTT.

The chain has TRBV7-2 and TRBJ2-3; D is possibly TRBD2 (6 bases). This CDR3 comprises 15 residues. The V gene's germline CDR1 is SGHTA and CDR2 FQGNSA. V lost 1 base and J lost 6, with 14 bases in between. DNA for the CDR3: TGTGCCAGCAGCTTAGTAGGGTCAGGGAGGGATACGCAGTATTTT. Translated, it gives CASSLVGSGRDTQYF.

V and J are TRBV4-2 and TRBJ2-5, with no clear D. Germline loops: CDR1 LGHNA, CDR2 YNFKEQ. With 0 bases removed from V and 7 bases from J, the gap between germline ends came to 9 bases. The CDR3 covers 13 residues. CDR3 bases: TGTGCCAGCAGCCAAGATAACCCCGCGACCCAGTACTTC. Translation: CASSQDNPATQYF.

V gene TRBV3-1 combines with J gene TRBJ2-3; 7 nucleotides align to TRBD1. The CDR3 runs to 15 residues. Germline V gives CDR1 LGHDT, CDR2 YNNKEL (reference sequence). With V trimmed by 0 bases and J by 5 bases, 5 bases remained unmatched. The CDR3 sequence: CASSQDQGGGDTQYF. CDR3 in DNA: TGTGCCAGCAGCCAAGATCAAGGGGGCGGAGATACGCAGTATTTT.

This clonotype was picked up a small number of times. This chain connects TRBV4-1 to TRBJ1-1; 8 bases match TRBD1. Looked up from germline, CDR1 is MGHRA and CDR2 is YSYEKL. The CDR3 consists of 13 residues. V shed 6 bases and J 7 bases; nucleotides not matched to a gene: 7. The CDR3 DNA follows: TGCGCCAGCAGACATCCAGGACAGGGTGAAGCTTTCTTT. It yields the protein CASRHPGQGEAFF.

The rearrangement joins TRBV7-2 to TRBJ2-3; D is uncertain. Per the germline V gene, CDR1 is SGHTA and CDR2 is FQGNSA. The CDR3 is 16 amino acids. V dropped 1 base and J dropped 3 bases, with 14 bases sitting between them. The CDR3 nucleotides are TGTGCCAGCAGCTTAGATGAGGCTGGGGTTACAGATACGCAGTATTTT. This codes for CASSLDEAGVTDTQYF.